This passage covers 6 T cell receptor beta chains from one sample sequenced in a study of memory CD4+ T cells and cytomegalovirus serostatus. Single viable CD3+CD4+CD8-CD45RO+ cells were sorted as the memory CD4+ T cells. Measured with immunoSEQ multiplex PCR; TCRdb has only the in-frame clones, and not every one. The sample carries 84,000 or so clones, 80% recorded once. Sequencing was done on a sample of memory CD4+ T cells from blood. The receptor source for this set is an adult in good health and CMV-seronegative.

The chain joins TRBV19 to TRBJ2-3; D might be TRBD2 (6 bases). The CDR3 extends over 14 amino acids. CDR1 is LNHDA, CDR2 SQIVND, per germline (reference sequence). Deletions cut 7 bases from V and 6 bases from J, with 17 bases between. This CDR3 reads CASMAGLGGDTQYF. CDR3 in DNA: TGTGCCAGTATGGCGGGGCTTGGGGGGGATACGCAGTATTTT.

V gene TRBV27 combines with J gene TRBJ2-7; a possible D gene is TRBD1 (6 bases). Germline V gene lookup returns CDR1 MNHEY and CDR2 SMNVEV (reference sequence). V dropped 5 bases and J dropped 3 bases, with 14 bases sitting between them. The CDR3 sequence is 14 residues long. The DNA of the CDR3 is TGTGCCAGCAGTATCTCCAGGGGCCTCTACGAGCAGTACTTC. Translation: CASSISRGLYEQYF.

The V call is TRBV30, the J call TRBJ2-5, with 7 bases aligning to TRBD2. The germline V gene encodes CDR1 GTSNPN and CDR2 SVGIG (reference sequence). The V segment lost 0 bases and the J segment 3 bases; nucleotides outside the gene matches: 4. CDR3 length: 14 residues. CDR3 sequence (DNA): TGTGCCTGGAGTGTCCAGGGAGGGAAAGAGACCCAGTACTTC. Protein product: CAWSVQGGKETQYF. The variable domain in full, with the rest retrieved from reference TRBV30 and TRBJ2-5, is SQTIHQWPATLVQPVGSPLSLECTVEGTSNPNLYWYRQAAGRGLQLLFYSVGIGQISSEVPQNLSASRPQDRQFILSSKKLLLSDSGFYLCAWSVQGGKETQYFGPGTRLLVL.

The V and J genes are TRBV7-2 and TRBJ2-1, with D perhaps matching TRBD1 (5 bases). The CDR3 consists of 15 residues. The V end lost 2 bases, the J end lost 10 bases, and 18 bases lay between the germline ends. Germline lookup yields CDR1 SGHTA and CDR2 FQGNSA. CDR3 DNA: TGTGCCAGCAGCTTAAGTAGACAGACTTTAGGGGAGCAGTTCTTC. Its protein is CASSLSRQTLGEQFF.

This clone is labeled as medium-sized (0.01 to 0.1%). This sequence joins TRBV6-4 and TRBJ1-1; the D is unclear. CDR3 length equals 13 residues. V was shortened by 2 bases and J by 1 base, with 5 bases between the two germline ends. The germline gives CDR1 MRHNA, CDR2 SNTAGT. The CDR3 DNA sequence: TGTGCCAGCAGTGACCAACAGAACACTGAAGCTTTCTTT. Translating gives CASSDQQNTEAFF.

This clone was picked up a small number of times. The V gene is TRBV5-1, the J gene TRBJ2-5; a weak D match, TRBD2 (6 bases). CDR3 size: 14 residues. Trimming stripped 2 bases from V and 2 bases from J, with 10 bases between. CDR1 and CDR2 from the germline V gene are SGHRS and YFSETQ. CDR3: CASSFERVQETQYF. Here the CDR3 DNA reads TGCGCCAGCAGCTTCGAGCGGGTTCAAGAGACCCAGTACTTC.